The rows below give T cell receptor beta chains drawn from one sample of a study of blood T cell repertoires in COVID-19. The method was immunoSEQ multiplex PCR; TCRdb's version includes in-frame clones alone and lacks a portion of them. The table lists 450,000 or so clones, 75% to 90% of them singletons, with approximately 0.9% in the top ten. Sequenced material: peripheral blood. The source is a young man with COVID-19, enrolled during active disease. Each CDR3 is given with its conserved first and last residue. Each record gives: D gene, V gene, clone size, J gene, CDR3 protein, CDR3 DNA. D genes are given only for firm matches. Part of the rows lack a size; the others show once, few, many or a class for expanded clones.

d_call: TRBD2
v_call: TRBV4-2
clone_size: -
j_call: TRBJ2-5
cdr3_aa: CASSQTRTSGTQTQYF
cdr3_nt: TGTGCCAGCAGCCAAACAAGGACTAGCGGTACCCAGACCCAGTACTTC

d_call: TRBD2
v_call: TRBV13
clone_size: once
j_call: TRBJ2-7
cdr3_aa: CASSLGGTSTNEQYF
cdr3_nt: TGTGCCAGCAGCTTAGGAGGGACTAGCACCAACGAGCAGTACTTC

d_call: -
v_call: TRBV27
clone_size: -
j_call: TRBJ1-5
cdr3_aa: CASSPRSTLSNQPQHF
cdr3_nt: TGTGCCAGCAGTCCACGCAGTACCCTTAGCAATCAGCCCCAGCATTTT

d_call: -
v_call: TRBV19
clone_size: -
j_call: TRBJ1-2
cdr3_aa: CASSINQGMDYGYTF
cdr3_nt: TGTGCCAGTAGTATAAATCAGGGAATGGACTATGGCTACACCTTC

d_call: -
v_call: TRBV27
clone_size: -
j_call: TRBJ2-1
cdr3_aa: CASRGQGSRLAGEWDEQFF
cdr3_nt: TGTGCCAGCAGGGGACAGGGAAGCCGGCTAGCGGGAGAATGGGATGAGCAGTTCTTC

d_call: TRBD1
v_call: TRBV7-2
clone_size: many
j_call: TRBJ1-5
cdr3_aa: CASSLDRGDQPQHF
cdr3_nt: TGTGCCAGCAGCCTGGACAGGGGGGATCAGCCCCAGCATTTT

d_call: -
v_call: TRBV11-2
clone_size: -
j_call: TRBJ1-1
cdr3_aa: CASSLVGGKGNTEAFF
cdr3_nt: TGTGCCAGCAGCTTAGTGGGAGGGAAAGGGAACACTGAAGCTTTCTTT

d_call: -
v_call: TRBV11-3
clone_size: few
j_call: TRBJ2-5
cdr3_aa: CASSLGTGRRESETQYF
cdr3_nt: TGTGCCAGCAGCTTAGGCACTGGGAGGAGGGAATCGGAGACCCAGTACTTC

d_call: TRBD2
v_call: TRBV11-1
clone_size: few
j_call: TRBJ2-7
cdr3_aa: CASSLGRLAHSYEQYF
cdr3_nt: TGTGCCAGCAGCTTGGGGCGACTAGCGCACTCCTACGAGCAGTACTTC

d_call: TRBD1
v_call: TRBV11-2
clone_size: -
j_call: TRBJ1-3
cdr3_aa: CASTDRGSGNTIYF
cdr3_nt: TGTGCCAGCACCGACAGGGGCTCTGGAAACACCATATATTTT

d_call: TRBD2
v_call: TRBV5-5
clone_size: -
j_call: TRBJ2-1
cdr3_aa: CASSPSGTDAYNEQFF
cdr3_nt: TGTGCCAGCAGCCCCAGCGGGACGGACGCCTACAATGAGCAGTTCTTC

d_call: -
v_call: TRBV6-5
clone_size: once
j_call: TRBJ1-1
cdr3_aa: CASRPTLRGEAFF
cdr3_nt: TGTGCCAGTCGGCCAACACTCAGGGGTGAAGCTTTCTTT

d_call: -
v_call: TRBV5-5
clone_size: -
j_call: TRBJ1-2
cdr3_aa: CASSLVASSNYGYTF
cdr3_nt: TGTGCCAGCAGCTTGGTTGCCAGTTCTAACTATGGCTACACCTTC

d_call: TRBD2
v_call: TRBV3-1/TRBV3-2
clone_size: -
j_call: TRBJ2-7
cdr3_aa: CASSQSLAGGFREQYF
cdr3_nt: TGTGCCAGCAGCCAATCTCTAGCGGGGGGATTTCGCGAGCAGTACTTC

d_call: -
v_call: TRBV7-9
clone_size: -
j_call: TRBJ2-7
cdr3_aa: CASSLGAAEQYF
cdr3_nt: TGTGCCAGCAGCTTAGGAGCGGCCGAGCAGTACTTC

d_call: TRBD1
v_call: TRBV6-1
clone_size: -
j_call: TRBJ1-5
cdr3_aa: CASSEMARTGGTQPQHF
cdr3_nt: TGTGCCAGCAGTGAAATGGCCCGGACAGGGGGCACTCAGCCCCAGCATTTT

d_call: TRBD2
v_call: TRBV14
clone_size: -
j_call: TRBJ2-2
cdr3_aa: CASSQARGGELFF
cdr3_nt: TGTGCCAGCAGCCAAGCGCGGGGGGGGGAGCTGTTTTTT

d_call: TRBD2
v_call: TRBV7-2
clone_size: -
j_call: TRBJ2-3
cdr3_aa: CASGPSGGGTDTQYF
cdr3_nt: TGTGCCAGCGGTCCTAGCGGGGGAGGGACAGATACGCAGTATTTT